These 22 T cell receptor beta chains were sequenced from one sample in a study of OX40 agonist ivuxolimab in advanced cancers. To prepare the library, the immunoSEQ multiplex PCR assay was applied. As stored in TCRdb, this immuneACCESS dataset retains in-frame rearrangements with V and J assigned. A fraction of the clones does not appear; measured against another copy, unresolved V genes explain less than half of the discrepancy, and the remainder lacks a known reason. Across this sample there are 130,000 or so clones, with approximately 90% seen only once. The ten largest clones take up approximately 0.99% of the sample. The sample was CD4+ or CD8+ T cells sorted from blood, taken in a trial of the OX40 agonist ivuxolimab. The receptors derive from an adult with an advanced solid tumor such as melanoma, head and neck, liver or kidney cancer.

CDR3 protein: CASSLWDPSYEQYF. The CDR3 DNA reads as TGTGCCAGCAGCTTGTGGGACCCCTCGTACGAGCAGTACTTC. The chain employs TRBV5-6 and TRBJ2-7, with D possibly called TRBD1 or TRBD2 (5 bases each). The V gene lost 1 base and the J gene lost 4 bases, with 12 bases spanning the gap. Germline V gene sequence: CDR1 SGHDT, CDR2 YYEEEE. The CDR3 loop spans 14 amino acids.

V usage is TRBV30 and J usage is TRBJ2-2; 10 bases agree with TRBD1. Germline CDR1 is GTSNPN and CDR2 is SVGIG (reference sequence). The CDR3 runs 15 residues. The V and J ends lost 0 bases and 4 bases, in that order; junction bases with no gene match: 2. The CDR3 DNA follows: TGTGCCTGGAGTGTATGGGACAGGGGCACCGGGGAGCTGTTTTTT. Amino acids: CAWSVWDRGTGELFF.

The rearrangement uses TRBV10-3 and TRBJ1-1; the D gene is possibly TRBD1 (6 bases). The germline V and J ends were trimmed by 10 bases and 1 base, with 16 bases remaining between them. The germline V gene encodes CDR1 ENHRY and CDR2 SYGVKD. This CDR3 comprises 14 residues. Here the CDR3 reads CATTSLGANTEAFF. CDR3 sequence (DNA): TGTGCCACCACCTCCCTGGGGGCGAACACTGAAGCTTTCTTT.

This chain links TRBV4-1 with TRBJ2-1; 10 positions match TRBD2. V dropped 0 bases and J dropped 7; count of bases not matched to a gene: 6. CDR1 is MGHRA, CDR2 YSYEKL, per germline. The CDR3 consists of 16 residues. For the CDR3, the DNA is TGCGCCAGCAGCCAAGATTGGGCTAGCGGGAGAAATGAGCAGTTCTTC. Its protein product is CASSQDWASGRNEQFF.

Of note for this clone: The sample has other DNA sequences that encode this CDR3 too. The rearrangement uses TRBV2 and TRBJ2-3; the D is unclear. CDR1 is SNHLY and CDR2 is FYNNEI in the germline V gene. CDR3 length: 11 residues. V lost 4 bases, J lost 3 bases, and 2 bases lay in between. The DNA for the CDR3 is TGTGCCAGCAGTGCGACAGATACGCAGTATTTT. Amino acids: CASSATDTQYF. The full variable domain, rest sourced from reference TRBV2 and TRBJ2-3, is EPEVTQTPSHQVTQMGQEVILRCVPISNHLYFYWYRQILGQKVEFLVSFYNNEISEKSEIFDDQFSVERPDGSNFTLKIRSTKLEDSAMYFCASSATDTQYFGPGTRLTVL.

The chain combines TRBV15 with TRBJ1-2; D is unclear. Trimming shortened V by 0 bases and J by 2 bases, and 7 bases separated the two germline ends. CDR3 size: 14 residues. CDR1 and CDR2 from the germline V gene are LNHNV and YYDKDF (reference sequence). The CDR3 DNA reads TGTGCCACCAGCAGAGAAAGGACGAACTATGGCTACACCTTC. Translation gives CATSRERTNYGYTF.

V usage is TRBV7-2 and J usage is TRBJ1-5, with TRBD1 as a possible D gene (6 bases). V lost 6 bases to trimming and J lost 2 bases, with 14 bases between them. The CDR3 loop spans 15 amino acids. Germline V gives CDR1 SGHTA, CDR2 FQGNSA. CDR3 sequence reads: CASSSTSGGNQPQHF. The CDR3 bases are TGTGCCAGCAGTTCAACGTCAGGGGGCAATCAGCCCCAGCATTTT.

CDR3 region: CASSPGLQGANTGELFF. DNA for the CDR3: TGTGCCAGCAGCCCCGGGCTACAGGGGGCGAACACCGGGGAGCTGTTTTTT. This chain joins TRBV11-3 and TRBJ2-2; TRBD1 aligns across 8 bases. CDR1 is SGHNT and CDR2 is YENEEA in the germline V gene. The CDR3 runs to 17 residues. V was pared by 5 bases and J by 0 bases, with 8 bases of the junction left unmatched.

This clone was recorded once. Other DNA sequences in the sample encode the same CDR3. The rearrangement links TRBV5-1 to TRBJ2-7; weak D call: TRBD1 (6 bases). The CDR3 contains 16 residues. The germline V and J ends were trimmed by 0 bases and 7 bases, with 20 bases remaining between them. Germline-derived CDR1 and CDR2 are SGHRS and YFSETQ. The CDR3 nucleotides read TGCGCCAGCAGCTTGGCCTCTACACAGGGTTGGAGGGAGCAGTACTTC. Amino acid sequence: CASSLASTQGWREQYF.

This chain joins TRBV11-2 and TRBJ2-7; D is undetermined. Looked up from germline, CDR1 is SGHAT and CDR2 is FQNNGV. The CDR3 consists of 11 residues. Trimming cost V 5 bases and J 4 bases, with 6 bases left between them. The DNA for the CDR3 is TGTGCCAGCAGCCGCATGTACGAGCAGTACTTC. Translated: CASSRMYEQYF.

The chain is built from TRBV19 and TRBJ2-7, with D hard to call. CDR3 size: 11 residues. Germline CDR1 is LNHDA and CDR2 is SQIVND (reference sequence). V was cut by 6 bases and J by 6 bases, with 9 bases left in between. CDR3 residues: CASRYASEQYF. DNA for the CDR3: TGTGCCAGTAGATATGCTTCCGAGCAGTACTTC.

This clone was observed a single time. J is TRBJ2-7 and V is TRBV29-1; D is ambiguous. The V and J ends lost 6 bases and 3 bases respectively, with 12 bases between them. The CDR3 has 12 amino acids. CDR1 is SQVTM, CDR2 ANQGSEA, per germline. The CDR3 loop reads CSVAQGYYEQYF. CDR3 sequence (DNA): TGCAGCGTCGCTCAAGGTTACTACGAGCAGTACTTC.

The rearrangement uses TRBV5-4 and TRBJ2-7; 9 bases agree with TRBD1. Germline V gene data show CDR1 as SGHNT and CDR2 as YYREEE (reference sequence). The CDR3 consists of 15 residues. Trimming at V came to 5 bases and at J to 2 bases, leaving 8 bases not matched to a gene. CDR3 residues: CASRLQGAQPYEQYF. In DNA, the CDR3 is TGTGCCAGCAGGTTACAGGGGGCGCAACCCTACGAGCAGTACTTC.

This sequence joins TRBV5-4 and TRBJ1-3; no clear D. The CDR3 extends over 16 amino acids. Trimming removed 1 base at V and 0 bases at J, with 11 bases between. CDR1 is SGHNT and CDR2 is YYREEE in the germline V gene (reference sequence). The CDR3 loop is CASSLRSGISGNTIYF. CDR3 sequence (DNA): TGTGCCAGCAGCTTGCGGTCCGGGATCTCTGGAAACACCATATATTTT.

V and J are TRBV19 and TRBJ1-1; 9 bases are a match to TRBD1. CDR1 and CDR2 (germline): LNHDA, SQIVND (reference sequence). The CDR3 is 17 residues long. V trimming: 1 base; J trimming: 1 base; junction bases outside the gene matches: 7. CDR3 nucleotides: TGTGCCAGTAGTATAGGGGGAGTACAGGGGGCGAACACTGAAGCTTTCTTT. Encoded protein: CASSIGGVQGANTEAFF. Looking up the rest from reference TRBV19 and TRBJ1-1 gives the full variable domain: DGGITQSPKYLFRKEGQNVTLSCEQNLNHDAMYWYRQDPGQGLRLIYYSQIVNDFQKGDIAEGYSVSREKKESFPLTVTSAQKNPTAFYLCASSIGGVQGANTEAFFGQGTRLTVV.

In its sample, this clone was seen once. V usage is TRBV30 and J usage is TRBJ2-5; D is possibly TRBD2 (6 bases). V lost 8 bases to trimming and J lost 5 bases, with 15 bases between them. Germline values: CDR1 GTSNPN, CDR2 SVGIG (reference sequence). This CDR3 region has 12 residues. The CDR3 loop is CALGGFGETQYF. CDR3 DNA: TGTGCCCTGGGGGGTTTTGGGGAGACCCAGTACTTC.

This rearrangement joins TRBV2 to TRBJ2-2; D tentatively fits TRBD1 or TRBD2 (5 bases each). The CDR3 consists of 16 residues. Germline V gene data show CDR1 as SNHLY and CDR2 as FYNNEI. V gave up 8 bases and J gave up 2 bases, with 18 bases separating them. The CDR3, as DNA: TGTGCCAGCCGAAAAGGACCGGGACCAAACACCGGGGAGCTGTTTTTT. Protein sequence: CASRKGPGPNTGELFF.

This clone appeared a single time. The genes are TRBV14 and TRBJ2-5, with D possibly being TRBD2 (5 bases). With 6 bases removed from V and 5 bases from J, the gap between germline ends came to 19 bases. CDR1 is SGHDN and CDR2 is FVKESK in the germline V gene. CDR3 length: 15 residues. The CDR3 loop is CASSYGLVEGETQYF. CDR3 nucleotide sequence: TGTGCCAGCAGTTACGGACTGGTAGAAGGGGAGACCCAGTACTTC.

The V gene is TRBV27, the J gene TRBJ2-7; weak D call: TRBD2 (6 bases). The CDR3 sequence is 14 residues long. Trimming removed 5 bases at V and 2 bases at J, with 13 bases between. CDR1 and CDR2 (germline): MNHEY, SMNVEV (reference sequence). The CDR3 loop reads CASSRRTMTYEQYF. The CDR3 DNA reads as TGTGCCAGCAGTCGCCGGACTATGACCTACGAGCAGTACTTC.

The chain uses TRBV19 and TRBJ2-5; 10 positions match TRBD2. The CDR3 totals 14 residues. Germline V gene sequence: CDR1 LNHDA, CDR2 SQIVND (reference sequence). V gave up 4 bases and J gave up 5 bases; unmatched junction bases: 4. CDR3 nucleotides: TGTGCCAGTAGTAGCCTAGCGGGAGTCGAGACCCAGTACTTC. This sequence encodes CASSSLAGVETQYF.

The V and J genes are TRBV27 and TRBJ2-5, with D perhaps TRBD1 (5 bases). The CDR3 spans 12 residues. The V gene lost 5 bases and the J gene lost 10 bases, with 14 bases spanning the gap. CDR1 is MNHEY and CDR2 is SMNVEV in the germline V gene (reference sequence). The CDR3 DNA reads TGTGCCAGCAGTCCCCCAGGGCGTGACCAGTACTTC. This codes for CASSPPGRDQYF.

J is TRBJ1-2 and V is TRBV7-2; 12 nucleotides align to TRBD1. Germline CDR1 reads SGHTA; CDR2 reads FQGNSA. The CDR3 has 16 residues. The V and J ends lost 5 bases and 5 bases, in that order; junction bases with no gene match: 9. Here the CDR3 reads CASSPPGTGGLYGYTF. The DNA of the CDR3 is TGTGCCAGCAGCCCCCCCGGGACAGGGGGCCTGTATGGCTACACCTTC.